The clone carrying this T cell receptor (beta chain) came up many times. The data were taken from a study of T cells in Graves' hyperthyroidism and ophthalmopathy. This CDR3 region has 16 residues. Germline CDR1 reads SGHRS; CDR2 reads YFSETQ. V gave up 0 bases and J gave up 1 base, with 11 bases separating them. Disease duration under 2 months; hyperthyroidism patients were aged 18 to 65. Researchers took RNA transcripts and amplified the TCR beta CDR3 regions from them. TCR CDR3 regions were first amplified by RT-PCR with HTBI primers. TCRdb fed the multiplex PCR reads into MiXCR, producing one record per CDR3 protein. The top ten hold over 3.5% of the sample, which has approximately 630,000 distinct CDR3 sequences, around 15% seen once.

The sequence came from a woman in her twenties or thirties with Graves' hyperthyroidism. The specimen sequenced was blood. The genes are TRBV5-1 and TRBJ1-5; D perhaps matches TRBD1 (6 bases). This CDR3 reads CASSLDTGNSNQPQHF. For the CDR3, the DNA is TGCGCCAGCAGCTTGGATACAGGGAACAGCAATCAGCCCCAGCATTTT.